The clone carrying this T cell receptor beta chain was observed a handful of times. Its target is unknown. This sample was included in a study of response to subunit inactivated influenza vaccine. TCRdb reprocessed the RT-PCR reads via MiXCR and lists one record per CDR3 protein. The table records about 240,000 distinct CDR3 sequences, 9% to 15% of them present only once. Regarding the study as a whole: Only a handful of new T cells, the authors suggested, are recruited with each seasonal influenza vaccination.

Sequencing was performed on non-naive T cells sorted from PBMCs, taken roughly 15 days before vaccination. The sequence derives from a man aged 45-60 years who received an inactivated influenza vaccine.

The CDR3 nucleotides read TGTGCCAGCAGAGACGACAGGGGGGTCTACGAGCAGTACTTC. It codes for CASRDDRGVYEQYF. The rearrangement uses TRBV6-1 and TRBJ2-7; 9 positions match TRBD1. The ends lost 6 bases at V and 3 bases at J; junction bases unmatched: 6. The CDR3 length is 14 residues. The germline gives CDR1 MNHNS, CDR2 SASEGT.